Given below is one T cell receptor beta chain in context. What it recognizes is unknown. These data belong to a study of CXCR3-negative and CXCR3-positive naive CD8 T cells. Study-level findings and limits: CXCR3-positive naive cells had more hydrophobic TRB CDR3s than CXCR3-negative naive cells. TRB CDR3 properties indicated TCR strength, while surface CD5 was similar across naive subsets. With respect to TRBV-TRBJ usage, naive CXCR3-negative and CXCR3-positive cells were similar; memory differed.

CDR1 is SGHAT and CDR2 is FQNNGV in the germline V gene. CDR3 length equals 12 residues. Naive CD8+ T cells had a CD45RO-CCR7+CD27+CD95- phenotype. The libraries of TRB cDNA were prepared using 5' RACE with UMI labels. TCRdb reworked the 5' RACE reads into one entry per CDR3 protein, no DNA. The sample has 100,000 to 150,000 distinct CDR3 sequences. The chain joins TRBV11-2 to TRBJ2-1. The source material was naive CXCR3+ CD8+ T cells from blood. Subset here: CD45RO-CCR7+CD27+CD95- naive CD8+ T cells expressing CXCR3 (TNR3+). The clonotype originates from a human donor in good health. Some clones in this sample may be carry-over from other donors' samples. The CDR3: CASSQMANEQFF.